Following are 26 T cell receptor beta chains from one sample sequenced in a study of blood T cell repertoires in COVID-19. Clones were sequenced by immunoSEQ multiplex PCR, and TCRdb holds only the in-frame ones, with some missing. The repertoire holds under 150,000 clones, with almost 80% as singletons. Sequenced input: peripheral blood. Receptors were obtained from a man in his fifties or sixties with active or convalescent COVID-19.

The V call is TRBV24-1, the J call TRBJ2-7; D is ambiguous. Trimming shortened V by 8 bases and J by 5 bases, and 3 bases separated the two germline ends. In germline, CDR1 is KGHDR, CDR2 SFDVKD. CDR3 length: 9 amino acids. DNA for the CDR3: TGTGCCACCACAGACGAGCAGTACTTC. Translated, it gives CATTDEQYF.

The chain uses TRBV28 and TRBJ1-2; weak D call: TRBD1 (5 bases). With 2 bases removed from V and 1 base from J, the gap between germline ends came to 8 bases. The CDR3 totals 14 residues. CDR1 MDHEN and CDR2 SYDVKM come from the germline V gene. The CDR3 loop is CASSLRGFNYGYTF. The DNA for the CDR3 is TGTGCCAGCAGTTTACGGGGGTTTAACTATGGCTACACCTTC.

The chain recombines TRBV6-5 with TRBJ2-2; tentative D call: TRBD2 (5 bases). The CDR3 has 16 residues. Germline CDR1 reads MNHEY; CDR2 reads SVGAGI. Trimming cost V 0 bases and J 2 bases, with 10 bases left between them. The chain's CDR3 is CASSYSLAHNTGELFF. The CDR3, as DNA: TGTGCCAGCAGTTACTCGTTAGCGCATAACACCGGGGAGCTGTTTTTT.

The chain joins TRBV6-5 to TRBJ2-1; possibly TRBD1 for D (5 bases). CDR1 is MNHEY, CDR2 SVGAGI, per germline. The length of the CDR3 is 16 residues. Trimming removed 4 bases at V and 0 bases at J, with 13 bases between. For the CDR3, the DNA is TGTGCCAGCAGTTCTCTGGACACCGGCTCCTACAATGAGCAGTTCTTC. Protein sequence: CASSSLDTGSYNEQFF.

The chain recombines TRBV29-1 with TRBJ2-4, with 8 positions matching TRBD2. The junction had 9 bases not matched to a gene; V was cut back by 0 bases and J by 2 bases. Germline assignment: CDR1 SQVTM and CDR2 ANQGSEA. The CDR3 is 17 residues long. The DNA of the CDR3 is TGCAGCGTTGAAGATCGACGGGAGGGCCTGTCCAAAAACATTCAGTACTTC. The encoded protein is CSVEDRREGLSKNIQYF.

This clone was counted a few times. Germline and junction disagree at one end, which may indicate a read error. The chain employs TRBV7-7 and TRBJ1-5, with 9 bases identical to TRBD1. CDR3 size: 16 residues. The germline V gene encodes CDR1 SSHAT and CDR2 FNYEAQ (reference sequence). In DNA form, the CDR3 reads TGTGCTAGCAGTATACAGGGGGCGCAAGGCAATCAGCCCCAGCATTTT. Translated: CASSIQGAQGNQPQHF. Combining the CDR3 with reference TRBV7-7 and TRBJ1-5 gives the whole variable domain GAGVSQSPRYKVTKRGQDVTLRCDPISSHATLYWYQQALGQGPEFLTYFNYEAQPDKSGLPSDRFSAERPEGSISTLTIQRTEQRDSAMYRCASSIQGAQGNQPQHFGDGTRLSIL.

The genes are TRBV11-3 and TRBJ2-7, with a tentative D call TRBD1 (6 bases). CDR1 is SGHNT and CDR2 is YENEEA in the germline V gene. Trimming removed 5 bases from V and 4 bases from J, with 12 bases in between. The CDR3 extends over 13 amino acids. The CDR3 sequence is CASSPGQKYEQYF. The CDR3 DNA is TGTGCCAGCAGCCCAGGACAGAAATACGAGCAGTACTTC.

The chain carries TRBV30 and TRBJ1-5; D possibly corresponds to TRBD1 (6 bases). The germline CDR1 and CDR2 sequences are GTSNPN and SVGIG (reference sequence). The V end was cut by 3 bases, the J end by 5 bases, with 11 bases between. This CDR3 has 13 residues. The CDR3 coding sequence is TGTGCCTGGAGCACAGGGACGGATCAGCCCCAGCATTTT. This sequence encodes CAWSTGTDQPQHF.

The chain employs TRBV19 and TRBJ2-1, with D tentatively TRBD1 (5 bases). This CDR3 region has 15 residues. V was clipped by 3 bases and J by 10 bases, with 19 bases between them. The germline gives CDR1 LNHDA, CDR2 SQIVND (reference sequence). The CDR3 DNA is TGTGCCAGTAGTATTTTAGCTCCGACAGCAGGGGAGCAGTTCTTC. Amino acids: CASSILAPTAGEQFF.

J is TRBJ1-1 and V is TRBV4-1, with D uncertain. Trimming took 2 bases from V and 8 from J, leaving 15 bases between them. The germline V gene encodes CDR1 MGHRA and CDR2 YSYEKL. This CDR3 has 14 residues. CDR3 DNA sequence: TGCGCCAGCAGCCAAATGAGCCGGGTCCGAGAAGCTTTCTTT. It codes for CASSQMSRVREAFF.

This rearrangement joins TRBV3-1 (or the pseudogene TRBV3-2) to TRBJ2-3; TRBD2 matches at 7 bases. Trimming cost V 0 bases and J 1 base; bases outside gene matches: 7. CDR3 length equals 17 residues. Germline CDR1 reads LGHDT; CDR2 reads YNNKEL (reference sequence). CDR3 region: CASSQEPVGGGTDTQYF. The CDR3 region has the DNA TGTGCCAGCAGCCAAGAACCCGTGGGAGGGGGCACAGATACGCAGTATTTT.

This sequence joins TRBV5-1 and TRBJ2-6; a possible D gene is TRBD2 (6 bases). CDR1 and CDR2 (germline): SGHRS, YFSETQ. V was trimmed by 4 bases and J by 0 bases, leaving 14 bases between them. CDR3 length equals 17 residues. CDR3 region: CASSPAGGISGANVLTF. Written as DNA, the CDR3 is TGCGCCAGCAGCCCCGCCGGGGGTATCTCTGGGGCCAACGTCCTGACTTTC.

The chain links TRBV28 to TRBJ2-4; TRBD2 agrees at 10 bases. With 3 bases clipped from V and 0 bases from J, the junction kept 5 bases outside the gene matches. CDR1 MDHEN and CDR2 SYDVKM come from the germline V gene. CDR3 length equals 17 residues. CDR3 in amino acids: CASSFSGGRLAKNIQYF. The CDR3 bases are TGTGCCAGCAGTTTTAGCGGGGGGAGACTAGCCAAAAACATTCAGTACTTC.

The chain couples TRBV3-1 (or the pseudogene TRBV3-2) to TRBJ2-1, with 13 bases that match TRBD2. Germline lookup yields CDR1 LGHDT and CDR2 YNNKEL (reference sequence). Unmatched junction bases numbered 9, after V lost 2 bases and J lost 8 bases. The CDR3 is 17 amino acids. The CDR3 here is CASSQFRTSGRLDEQFF. The CDR3 nucleotides are TGTGCCAGCAGCCAATTTAGGACTAGCGGGAGATTGGATGAGCAGTTCTTC.

J is TRBJ1-1 and V is TRBV29-1; 7 nucleotides align to TRBD1. The CDR3 runs to 10 residues. V shed 6 bases, J shed 6 bases, and the junction held 1 base outside the gene matches. Germline CDR1 is SQVTM and CDR2 is ANQGSEA. The CDR3 nucleotides read TGCAGCGTCCAGGGGGCTGAAGCTTTCTTT. Its translation: CSVQGAEAFF.

J is TRBJ1-6 and V is TRBV3-1 (or the pseudogene TRBV3-2), with TRBD1 matching over 8 bases. CDR1 is LGHDT and CDR2 is YNNKEL in the germline V gene (reference sequence). The CDR3 covers 16 residues. V gave up 1 base and J gave up 7 bases; unmatched junction bases: 6. The DNA of the CDR3 is TGTGCCAGCAGCCAAGGGACAGGGATGGGGAATTCACCCCTCCACTTT. It specifies CASSQGTGMGNSPLHF.

V is TRBV6-5 and J is TRBJ2-3, with 9 bases lining up with TRBD2. Germline V CDR1 and CDR2: MNHEY, SVGAGI. V dropped 6 bases and J dropped 6; count of bases not matched to a gene: 10. The CDR3 spans 15 residues. CDR3 DNA sequence: TGTGCCAGCAGATTAGCGGGAGCGGGGTGGGATACGCAGTATTTT. Protein sequence: CASRLAGAGWDTQYF.

The chain joins TRBV7-9 to TRBJ2-7, with 8 positions matching TRBD1. Germline assignment: CDR1 SEHNR and CDR2 FQNEAQ (reference sequence). V shed 3 bases and J 4 bases; nucleotides not matched to a gene: 8. The CDR3 is 15 residues long. In DNA, the CDR3 is TGTGCCAGCAGCTTTTCCGACGACAGGGGTTACGAGCAGTACTTC. Translation: CASSFSDDRGYEQYF.

This chain connects TRBV10-1 to TRBJ1-1; D ambiguous. Per the germline V gene, CDR1 is WNHNN and CDR2 is SYGVQD (reference sequence). This CDR3 has 13 residues. V shed 4 bases and J shed 4 bases, with 10 bases lying between them. The CDR3 DNA reads as TGCGCCAGCAGTGGGGCGGGGATCACTGAAGCTTTCTTT. Translation gives CASSGAGITEAFF.

The V gene is TRBV28, the J gene TRBJ1-6; 9 nucleotides match TRBD1. Germline loops: CDR1 MDHEN, CDR2 SYDVKM. CDR3 length: 15 residues. V was clipped by 2 bases and J by 6 bases; unmatched bases: 2. CDR3 loop: CASSLPTGGNSPLHF. The CDR3 nucleotides read TGTGCCAGCAGTTTACCGACAGGGGGTAATTCACCCCTCCACTTT.

CDR3 nucleotide sequence: TGTGCCAGCAGCTTAGATCACCTGAGCTCCTACAATGAGCAGTTCTTC. Translated, it gives CASSLDHLSSYNEQFF. V is TRBV11-3 and J is TRBJ2-1; no clear D gene. Germline CDR1 SGHNT, CDR2 YENEEA. V dropped 0 bases and J dropped 0 bases, with 9 bases sitting between them. The CDR3 sequence is 16 residues long. The entire variable domain, with the rest obtained from reference TRBV11-3 and TRBJ2-1, is as follows: EAGVVQSPRYKIIEKKQPVAFWCNPISGHNTLYWYLQNLGQGPELLIRYENEEAVDDSQLPKDRFSAERLKGVDSTLKIQPAELGDSAVYLCASSLDHLSSYNEQFFGPGTRLTVL.

The rearrangement uses TRBV27 and TRBJ2-7; D perhaps matches TRBD1 (6 bases). In germline, CDR1 is MNHEY, CDR2 SMNVEV (reference sequence). CDR3 length: 14 residues. V was cut by 2 bases and J by 4 bases, with 12 bases left in between. CDR3 loop: CASSLTGTSYEQYF. CDR3 sequence (DNA): TGTGCCAGCAGTTTAACCGGGACATCTTACGAGCAGTACTTC.

The chain employs TRBV2 and TRBJ2-1; D may be TRBD2 (6 bases). The CDR3 sequence is 12 residues long. V gave up 8 bases and J gave up 6 bases, with 11 bases separating them. The germline V gene has CDR1 SNHLY and CDR2 FYNNEI. The CDR3 DNA reads as TGTGCCAGCTCGGGGGACGTCAATGAGCAGTTCTTC. Its translation is CASSGDVNEQFF.

The chain links TRBV30 to TRBJ1-3, with D possibly matching TRBD1 (5 bases). From germline, CDR1 is GTSNPN and CDR2 SVGIG (reference sequence). V gave up 2 bases and J gave up 2 bases, with 7 bases separating them. CDR3 length equals 13 residues. The CDR3: CAWSQGPGNTIYF. CDR3 DNA sequence: TGTGCCTGGAGTCAGGGCCCTGGAAACACCATATATTTT.

V usage is TRBV4-2 and J usage is TRBJ1-2; a weak D match, TRBD1 (6 bases). V was pared by 0 bases and J by 4 bases, with 21 bases between. The CDR3 has 18 amino acids. Germline V gives CDR1 LGHNA, CDR2 YNFKEQ. CDR3 loop: CASSQDLPHTGRGYGYTF. The CDR3 DNA is TGTGCCAGCAGCCAAGACCTTCCTCACACAGGGAGGGGCTATGGCTACACCTTC.

V gene TRBV20-1 combines with J gene TRBJ2-7; 10 bases align to TRBD2. CDR1 is DFQATT and CDR2 is SNEGSKA in the germline V gene (reference sequence). The CDR3 length is 15 residues. The V segment lost 3 bases and the J segment 2 bases; nucleotides outside the gene matches: 7. CDR3 in amino acids: CSASLVAGGTYEQYF. DNA of the CDR3: TGCAGTGCTAGTTTAGTAGCGGGAGGTACCTACGAGCAGTACTTC.